This is a list of T cell receptor beta chains from one sample in a study of T cells in Graves' hyperthyroidism and ophthalmopathy. TCRdb reprocessed the multiplex PCR reads via MiXCR and lists one record per CDR3 protein. The sample holds under 350,000 distinct CDR3 sequences; around a fifth are singletons and the top ten take under 55%. The sequencing input was blood. The receptors shown here come from a woman aged 45-65 years with Graves' hyperthyroidism. Both conserved end residues are part of each CDR3.

J: TRBJ2-7; V: TRBV28; CDR3: CASRAYGTGGTYEQYF
J: TRBJ1-1; V: TRBV6-2/TRBV6-3; CDR3: CASSRQGPNTEAFF
J: TRBJ2-3; V: TRBV27; CDR3: CASTSRVTGVTDTQYF
J: TRBJ2-5; V: TRBV2; CDR3: CASSDDFWDRQYQETQYF
J: TRBJ2-1; V: TRBV28; CDR3: CASSLVAAGQAKSYNEQFF
J: TRBJ1-2; V: TRBV2; CDR3: CASSEALRHSNYGYTF
J: TRBJ1-1; V: TRBV20-1; CDR3: CSARAQYLGQNKAFF
J: TRBJ1-1; V: TRBV7-2; CDR3: CASSPGGNLNTEAFF
J: TRBJ2-7; V: TRBV29-1; CDR3: CSVGPGGGYEQYF
J: TRBJ2-1; V: TRBV5-1; CDR3: CASSLAATWNNEQFF
J: TRBJ1-1; V: TRBV13; CDR3: CASSLTLTGMNTEAFF
J: TRBJ2-7; V: TRBV7-6; CDR3: CASSRGGLAGEQYF
J: TRBJ2-3; V: TRBV5-1; CDR3: CASSLDASTSTDTQCF
J: NA; V: TRBV5-8; CDR3: CASSLRDSGSYEQFF